A single sample is the source of the 13 T cell receptor beta chains below, sequenced in a study of graft-versus-host responses after intestinal transplantation. Method: immunoSEQ multiplex PCR; TCRdb's copy keeps in-frame clones and lacks some. The repertoire holds roughly 100,000 clones, with roughly 87% as singletons. The antigens these receptors bind are not known. The source material was unstimulated CD4+ T cells sorted from spleen or lymph node cells, sampled before intestinal transplant. The source of these receptors is a human donor who received an intestinal transplant.

The chain is built from TRBV28 and TRBJ2-3; tentative D call: TRBD2 (6 bases). CDR3 size: 14 residues. Deletions cut 8 bases from V and 11 bases from J, with 23 bases between. The germline gives CDR1 MDHEN, CDR2 SYDVKM. For the CDR3, the DNA is TGTGCCAGCCTCAGGCAGGGCCCTGCCGGGGGGCAGTATTTT. Translated: CASLRQGPAGGQYF. Together with reference TRBV28 and TRBJ2-3, the CDR3 gives the full variable domain: DVKVTQSSRYLVKRTGEKVFLECVQDMDHENMFWYRQDPGLGLRLIYFSYDVKMKEKGDIPEGYSVSREKKERFSLILESASTNQTSMYLCASLRQGPAGGQYFGPGTRLTVL.

This chain links TRBV25-1 with TRBJ1-3, with 10 positions matching TRBD1. Losses at the gene ends were 3 bases for V and 2 bases for J; bases not matched to a gene: 1. CDR1 MGHDK and CDR2 SYGVNS come from the germline V gene. This CDR3 is built from 15 residues. The DNA for the CDR3 is TGTGCCAGCAGTGACGACAGGGGGCCTGGAAACACCATATATTTT. This codes for CASSDDRGPGNTIYF.

The chain joins TRBV27 to TRBJ1-5; 9 positions match TRBD1. This CDR3 has 15 amino acids. With 5 bases clipped from V and 7 bases from J, the junction kept 9 bases outside the gene matches. The germline CDR1 and CDR2 sequences are MNHEY and SMNVEV (reference sequence). This chain's CDR3 is CASSATGGIWQPQHF. CDR3 nucleotide sequence: TGTGCCAGCAGTGCTACAGGGGGCATCTGGCAGCCCCAGCATTTT.

This rearrangement joins TRBV5-1 to TRBJ1-2; no definite D call. The CDR3 totals 15 residues. Looked up from germline, CDR1 is SGHRS and CDR2 is YFSETQ. V lost 4 bases, J lost 3 bases, and 16 bases lay in between. The CDR3 DNA follows: TGCGCCAGCAGCCCGACGGGCCTATCGGACTATGGCTACACCTTC. Its translation: CASSPTGLSDYGYTF.

The genes are TRBV5-4 and TRBJ2-7; the match to TRBD1 covers 8 bases. The J segment lost 3 bases and the V segment lost 4 bases, leaving 3 bases of the junction unmatched. The length of the CDR3 is 13 residues. CDR1 is SGHNT and CDR2 is YYREEE in the germline V gene (reference sequence). CDR3 in DNA: TGTGCCAGCAGCGCAGGACAGGGCTACGAGCAGTACTTC. This translates into CASSAGQGYEQYF.

This sequence joins TRBV28 and TRBJ1-5; the D gene is possibly TRBD1 (5 bases). Germline V gene data show CDR1 as MDHEN and CDR2 as SYDVKM. The CDR3 is 19 residues long. The V and J ends lost 8 bases and 2 bases respectively, with 28 bases between them. The CDR3 region has the DNA TGTGCCAGCGGAAGTGGGGCAGGTCGATATAGTCGTGGCAATCAGCCCCAGCATTTT. It is translated as CASGSGAGRYSRGNQPQHF.

The chain has TRBV4-1 and TRBJ1-2; 7 bases fit TRBD1. The CDR3 runs to 16 residues. With V trimmed by 1 base and J by 7 bases, 12 bases remained unmatched. Germline CDR1 and CDR2: MGHRA and YSYEKL. The CDR3 is CASSQGGGQSQLGYTF. The CDR3 DNA reads TGCGCCAGCAGCCAAGGGGGGGGACAGTCCCAACTTGGCTACACCTTC.

This chain uses TRBV5-1 with TRBJ2-5; D might be TRBD1 (6 bases). Trimming took off 0 bases at V and 4 bases at J, with 10 bases between the two ends. Germline loops: CDR1 SGHRS, CDR2 YFSETQ. The CDR3 sequence is 14 residues long. CDR3 coding DNA: TGCGCCAGCAGCTTGGGACAGGTCGGAGAGACCCAGTACTTC. As protein: CASSLGQVGETQYF. The whole variable domain, remainder taken from reference TRBV5-1 and TRBJ2-5, is KAGVTQTPRYLIKTRGQQVTLSCSPISGHRSVSWYQQTPGQGLQFLFEYFSETQRNKGNFPGRFSGRQFSNSRSEMNVSTLELGDSALYLCASSLGQVGETQYFGPGTRLLVL.

The V and J genes are TRBV10-3 and TRBJ1-6, with a weak D call TRBD1 (5 bases). The CDR3 loop spans 17 amino acids. V lost 3 bases to trimming and J lost 0 bases, with 12 bases between them. Germline V CDR1 and CDR2: ENHRY, SYGVKD. The CDR3 loop reads CAISDLLGDSYNSPLHF. CDR3 DNA: TGTGCCATCAGTGACCTTTTGGGGGACTCCTATAATTCACCCCTCCACTTT.

The rearrangement uses TRBV6-5 and TRBJ1-1; D is undetermined. The CDR3 is 12 residues long. The V and J ends lost 8 bases and 1 base respectively, with 8 bases between them. Germline loops: CDR1 MNHEY, CDR2 SVGAGI. CDR3 sequence: CASGTENTEAFF. In DNA, the CDR3 is TGTGCCAGCGGTACAGAGAACACTGAAGCTTTCTTT.

The V call is TRBV7-9, the J call TRBJ2-2; 7 nucleotides match TRBD1. CDR3 length equals 16 residues. V was clipped by 3 bases and J by 3 bases; unmatched bases: 7. Per germline, CDR1 SEHNR and CDR2 FQNEAQ (reference sequence). Written as DNA, the CDR3 is TGTGCCAGCAGCTTGTCAGGGGGAAAGGACACCGGGGAGCTGTTTTTT. Protein product: CASSLSGGKDTGELFF. Combining the CDR3 with reference TRBV7-9 and TRBJ2-2 gives the whole variable domain DTGVSQNPRHKITKRGQNVTFRCDPISEHNRLYWYRQTLGQGPEFLTYFQNEAQLEKSRLLSDRFSAERPKGSFSTLEIQRTEQGDSAMYLCASSLSGGKDTGELFFGEGSRLTVL.

This chain links TRBV7-6 with TRBJ2-7; TRBD1 aligns across 10 bases. This CDR3 is 18 amino acids long. V shed 3 bases and J 2 bases; nucleotides not matched to a gene: 13. Per germline, CDR1 SGHVS and CDR2 FNYEAQ. CDR3 DNA: TGTGCCAGCAGCTTTGTCCCGGGACAGGGGACCCTGGCCTACGAGCAGTACTTC. Its translation is CASSFVPGQGTLAYEQYF.

This chain joins TRBV6-6 and TRBJ1-2; no clear D gene. CDR1 and CDR2 from the germline V gene are MNHNY and SVGAGI (reference sequence). CDR3 length: 14 residues. Between the trimmed V and J ends, which lost 5 bases and 4 bases, there was a span of 14 bases. The CDR3 DNA reads as TGTGCCAGCAGTGTCGGGGAAGAAAGCTATGGCTACACCTTC. Amino acids: CASSVGEESYGYTF.